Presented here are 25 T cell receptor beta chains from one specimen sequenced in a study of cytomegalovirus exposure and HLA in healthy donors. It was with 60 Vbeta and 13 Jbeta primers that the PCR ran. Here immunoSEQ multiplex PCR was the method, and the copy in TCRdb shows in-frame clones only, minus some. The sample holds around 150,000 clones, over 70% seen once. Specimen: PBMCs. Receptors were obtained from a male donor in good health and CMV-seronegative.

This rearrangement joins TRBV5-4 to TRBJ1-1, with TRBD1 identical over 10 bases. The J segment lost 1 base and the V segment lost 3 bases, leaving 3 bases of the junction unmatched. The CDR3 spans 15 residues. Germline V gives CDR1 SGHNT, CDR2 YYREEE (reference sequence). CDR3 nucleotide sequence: TGTGCCAGCAGCTACCGACAGGGGGCGAACACTGAAGCTTTCTTT. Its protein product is CASSYRQGANTEAFF.

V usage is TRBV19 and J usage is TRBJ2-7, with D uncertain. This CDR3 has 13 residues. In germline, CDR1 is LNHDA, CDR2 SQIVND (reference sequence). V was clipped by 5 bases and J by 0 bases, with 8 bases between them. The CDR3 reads CASSVSSSYEQYF. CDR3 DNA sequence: TGTGCCAGTAGTGTGTCTAGCTCCTACGAGCAGTACTTC.

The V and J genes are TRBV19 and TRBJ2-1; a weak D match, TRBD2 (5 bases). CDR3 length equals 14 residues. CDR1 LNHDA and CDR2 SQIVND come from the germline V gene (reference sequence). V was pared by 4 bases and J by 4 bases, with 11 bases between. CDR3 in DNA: TGTGCCAGTAGTAGACCCCGGGATTACAATGAGCAGTTCTTC. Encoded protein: CASSRPRDYNEQFF.

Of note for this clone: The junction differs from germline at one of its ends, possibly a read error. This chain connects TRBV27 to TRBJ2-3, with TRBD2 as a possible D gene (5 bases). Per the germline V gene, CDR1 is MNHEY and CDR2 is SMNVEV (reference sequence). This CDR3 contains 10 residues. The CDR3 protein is CATGRPPGNF. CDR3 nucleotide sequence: TGTGCAACGGGCCGCCCCCCGGGGAATTTT.

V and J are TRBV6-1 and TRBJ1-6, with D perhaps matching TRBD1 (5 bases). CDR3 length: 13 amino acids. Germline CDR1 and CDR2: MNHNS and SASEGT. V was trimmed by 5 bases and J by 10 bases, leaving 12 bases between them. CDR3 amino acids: CASSPRDSSPLHF. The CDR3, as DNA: TGTGCCAGCAGTCCCCGGGACTCCTCACCCCTCCACTTT.

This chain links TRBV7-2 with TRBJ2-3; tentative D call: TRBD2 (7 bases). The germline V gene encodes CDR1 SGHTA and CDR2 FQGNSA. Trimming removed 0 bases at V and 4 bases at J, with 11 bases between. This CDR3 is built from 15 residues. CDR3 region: CASSLAGGPSDTQYF. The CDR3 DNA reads TGTGCCAGCAGCTTAGCGGGGGGGCCATCAGATACGCAGTATTTT.

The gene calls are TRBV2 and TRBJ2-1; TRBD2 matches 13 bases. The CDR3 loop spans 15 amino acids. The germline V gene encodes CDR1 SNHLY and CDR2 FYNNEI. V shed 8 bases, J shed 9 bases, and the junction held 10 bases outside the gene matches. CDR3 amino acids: CASRGGLAGVGEQFF. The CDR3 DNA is TGTGCCAGCCGGGGAGGACTAGCGGGAGTGGGTGAGCAGTTCTTC.

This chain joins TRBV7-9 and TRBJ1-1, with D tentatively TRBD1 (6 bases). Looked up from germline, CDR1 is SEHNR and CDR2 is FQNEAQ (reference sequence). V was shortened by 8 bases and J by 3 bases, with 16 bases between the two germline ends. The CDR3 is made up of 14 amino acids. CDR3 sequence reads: CASGTLTGYTEAFF. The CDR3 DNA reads TGTGCCAGCGGAACCTTGACAGGATACACTGAAGCTTTCTTT.

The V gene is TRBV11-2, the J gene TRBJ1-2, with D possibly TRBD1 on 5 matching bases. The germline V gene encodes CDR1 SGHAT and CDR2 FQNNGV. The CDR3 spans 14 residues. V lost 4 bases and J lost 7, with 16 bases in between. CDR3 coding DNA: TGTGCCAGCAGCTCCCTAGGGCAGGGCGGTGGCTACACCTTC. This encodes CASSSLGQGGGYTF.

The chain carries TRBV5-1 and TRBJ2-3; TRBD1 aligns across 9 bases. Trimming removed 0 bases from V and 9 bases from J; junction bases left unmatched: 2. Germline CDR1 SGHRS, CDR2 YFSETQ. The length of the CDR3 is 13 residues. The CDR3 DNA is TGCGCCAGCAGCTTGGGTGGACAGGGGACGCAGTATTTT. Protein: CASSLGGQGTQYF.

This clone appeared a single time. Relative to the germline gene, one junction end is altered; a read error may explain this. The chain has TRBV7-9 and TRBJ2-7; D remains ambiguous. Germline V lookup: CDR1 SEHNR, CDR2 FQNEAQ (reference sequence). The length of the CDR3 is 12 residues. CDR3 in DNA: TGTTCCAGCAGCCTAGACAACTACGAGCAGTACTTC. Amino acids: CSSSLDNYEQYF.

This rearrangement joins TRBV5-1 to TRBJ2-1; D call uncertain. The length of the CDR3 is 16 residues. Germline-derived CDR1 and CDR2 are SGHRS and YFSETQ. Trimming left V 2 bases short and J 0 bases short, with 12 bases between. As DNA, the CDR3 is TGCGCCAGCAGCTTCCAACAGAGCCGCTCCTACAATGAGCAGTTCTTC. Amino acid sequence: CASSFQQSRSYNEQFF.

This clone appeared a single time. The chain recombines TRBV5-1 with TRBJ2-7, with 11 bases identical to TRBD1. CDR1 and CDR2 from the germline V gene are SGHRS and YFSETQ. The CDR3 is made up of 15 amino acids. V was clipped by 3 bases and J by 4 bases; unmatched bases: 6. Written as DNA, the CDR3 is TGCGCCAGCAGCTCCACCGGGACAGGGGGATACGAGCAGTACTTC. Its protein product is CASSSTGTGGYEQYF. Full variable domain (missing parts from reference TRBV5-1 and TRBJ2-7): KAGVTQTPRYLIKTRGQQVTLSCSPISGHRSVSWYQQTPGQGLQFLFEYFSETQRNKGNFPGRFSGRQFSNSRSEMNVSTLELGDSALYLCASSSTGTGGYEQYFGPGTRLTVT.

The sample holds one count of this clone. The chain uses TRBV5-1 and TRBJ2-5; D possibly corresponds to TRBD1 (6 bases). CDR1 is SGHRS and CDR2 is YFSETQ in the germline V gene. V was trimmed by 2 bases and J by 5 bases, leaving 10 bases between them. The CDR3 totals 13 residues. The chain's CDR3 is CASSLQGGETQYF. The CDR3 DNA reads TGCGCCAGCAGCTTACAGGGCGGGGAGACCCAGTACTTC. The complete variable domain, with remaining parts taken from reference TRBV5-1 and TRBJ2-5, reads KAGVTQTPRYLIKTRGQQVTLSCSPISGHRSVSWYQQTPGQGLQFLFEYFSETQRNKGNFPGRFSGRQFSNSRSEMNVSTLELGDSALYLCASSLQGGETQYFGPGTRLLVL.

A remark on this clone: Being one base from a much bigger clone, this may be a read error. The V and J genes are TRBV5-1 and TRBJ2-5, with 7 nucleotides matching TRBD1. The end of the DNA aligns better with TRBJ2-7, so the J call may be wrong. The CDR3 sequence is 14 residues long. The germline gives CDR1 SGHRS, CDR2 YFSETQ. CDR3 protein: CATSPGQALYEQYF. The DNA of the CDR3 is TGCGCCACCTCTCCCGGACAGGCCCTCTACGAGCAGTACTTC.

CDR3 in DNA: TGTGCCAGCAGTACCGACAGGGTCGGAGGGACTGAAGCTTTCTTT. Residues: CASSTDRVGGTEAFF. J is TRBJ1-1 and V is TRBV28, with TRBD1 identical over 7 bases. The length of the CDR3 is 15 residues. After removal of 5 bases from V and 5 bases from J, the junction contained 11 bases not matched to a gene. Per germline, CDR1 MDHEN and CDR2 SYDVKM.

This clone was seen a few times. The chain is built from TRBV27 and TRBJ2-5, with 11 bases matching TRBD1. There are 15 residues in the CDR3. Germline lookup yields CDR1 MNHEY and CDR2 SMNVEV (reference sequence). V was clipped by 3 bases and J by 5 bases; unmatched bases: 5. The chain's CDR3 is CASSFGQGAPETQYF. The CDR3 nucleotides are TGTGCCAGCAGTTTCGGACAGGGGGCTCCGGAGACCCAGTACTTC.

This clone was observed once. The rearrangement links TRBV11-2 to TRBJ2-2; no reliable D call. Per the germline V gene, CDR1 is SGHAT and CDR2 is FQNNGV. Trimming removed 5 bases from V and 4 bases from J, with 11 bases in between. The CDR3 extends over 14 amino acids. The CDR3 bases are TGTGCCAGCAGCCGAAAGACAAGCACCGGGGAGCTGTTTTTT. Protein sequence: CASSRKTSTGELFF.

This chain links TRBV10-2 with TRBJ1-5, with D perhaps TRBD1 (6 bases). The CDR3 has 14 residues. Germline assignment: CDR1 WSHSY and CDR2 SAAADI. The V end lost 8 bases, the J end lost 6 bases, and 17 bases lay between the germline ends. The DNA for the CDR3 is TGCGCCAGCTCAGAGTACAGGGACGGTCAGCCCCAGCATTTT. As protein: CASSEYRDGQPQHF.

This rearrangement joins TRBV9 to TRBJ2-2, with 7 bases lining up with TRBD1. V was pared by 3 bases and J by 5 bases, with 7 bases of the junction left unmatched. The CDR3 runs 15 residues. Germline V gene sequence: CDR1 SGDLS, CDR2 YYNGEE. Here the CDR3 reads CASSGRQGLTGELFF. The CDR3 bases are TGTGCCAGCAGCGGGAGACAGGGCCTGACCGGGGAGCTGTTTTTT.

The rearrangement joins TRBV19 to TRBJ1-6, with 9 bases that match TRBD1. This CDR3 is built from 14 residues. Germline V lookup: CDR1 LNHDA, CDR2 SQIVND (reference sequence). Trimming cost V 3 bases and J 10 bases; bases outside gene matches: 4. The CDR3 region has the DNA TGTGCCAGTAGTATCGGGACAGGGACCTCACCCCTCCACTTT. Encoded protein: CASSIGTGTSPLHF.

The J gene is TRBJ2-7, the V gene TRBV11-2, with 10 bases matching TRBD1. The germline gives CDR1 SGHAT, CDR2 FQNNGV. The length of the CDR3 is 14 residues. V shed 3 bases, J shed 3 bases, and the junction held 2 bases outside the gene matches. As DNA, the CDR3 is TGTGCCAGCAGCTTCGGGACAGGGGACTACGAGCAGTACTTC. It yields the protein CASSFGTGDYEQYF.

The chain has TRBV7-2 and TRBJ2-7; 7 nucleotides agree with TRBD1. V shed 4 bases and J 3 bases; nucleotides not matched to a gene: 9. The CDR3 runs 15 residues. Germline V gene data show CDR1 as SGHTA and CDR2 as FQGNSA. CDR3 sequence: CASSSRTGSLYEQYF. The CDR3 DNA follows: TGTGCCAGCAGCTCACGGACAGGTTCCCTCTACGAGCAGTACTTC.

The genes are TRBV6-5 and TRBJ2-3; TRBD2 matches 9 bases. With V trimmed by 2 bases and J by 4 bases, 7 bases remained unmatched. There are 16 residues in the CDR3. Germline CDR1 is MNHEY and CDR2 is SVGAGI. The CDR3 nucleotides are TGTGCCAGCAGTTACCAAGCGGGGGGAGGGTCAGATACGCAGTATTTT. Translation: CASSYQAGGGSDTQYF.

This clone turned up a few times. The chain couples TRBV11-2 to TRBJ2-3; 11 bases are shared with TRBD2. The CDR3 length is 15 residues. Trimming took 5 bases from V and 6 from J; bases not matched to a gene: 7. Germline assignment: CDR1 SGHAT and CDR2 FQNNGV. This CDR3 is CASSAIAGGPDTQYF. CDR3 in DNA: TGTGCCAGCAGCGCAATAGCGGGGGGGCCCGATACGCAGTATTTT.